This TCR beta chain was sequenced in a study of blood T cells in healthy people across ages. Findings and caveats of the study: A roughly linear age-dependent decrease characterized TCR beta diversity per million T cells. Changes seen in expanded clonotypes were possibly confounded by donor CMV status left unknown.

Germline CDR1 is ENHRY and CDR2 is SYGVKD. This CDR3 has 12 amino acids. In this sample, this clonotype turned up once. Its antigen is undetermined. The donors, aged roughly 6 to 90, were healthy Caucasians from Russia. The authors ran a second PCR of roughly 6 to 11 cycles using a sample-barcoded 5' primer and a J-beta primer mix. Via MiXCR, TCRdb re-called the 5' RACE reads, giving one row per CDR3 protein. The table has over 750,000 distinct CDR3 sequences, approximately 25% seen once. These data were also reused for a study on T cells of mothers and their children. This second study says: Samples were provided by three healthy Caucasian mothers and their six children.

Sequencing was carried out using blood. The sequence came from a boy under 18 in good health. This rearrangement joins TRBV10-3 to TRBJ2-5; no definite D call. The J call is uncertain, as TRBJ2-7 better fits the DNA end. The CDR3 nucleotides read TGTGCCATCAGTCCGCTGAGCCTCGAGCAGTACTTC. Amino acids: CAISPLSLEQYF.